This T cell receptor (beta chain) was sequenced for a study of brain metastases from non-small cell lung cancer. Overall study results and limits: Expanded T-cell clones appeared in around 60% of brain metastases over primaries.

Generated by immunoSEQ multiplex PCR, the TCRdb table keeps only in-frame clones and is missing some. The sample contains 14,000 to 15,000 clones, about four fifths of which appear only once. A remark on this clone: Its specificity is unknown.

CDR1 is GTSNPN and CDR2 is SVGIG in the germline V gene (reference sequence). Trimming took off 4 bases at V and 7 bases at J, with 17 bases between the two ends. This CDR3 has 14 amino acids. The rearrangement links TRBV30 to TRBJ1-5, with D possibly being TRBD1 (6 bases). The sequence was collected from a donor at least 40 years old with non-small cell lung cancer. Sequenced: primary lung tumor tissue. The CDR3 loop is CAWKGGGEGQPQHF. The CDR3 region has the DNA TGTGCCTGGAAGGGGGGGGGCGAGGGCCAGCCCCAGCATTTT.